Here is one T cell receptor (beta chain) with its context. The antigen is undetermined. Both 60 Vbeta primers and 13 Jbeta primers went into the PCR. The table came from immunoSEQ multiplex PCR; TCRdb's copy has only in-frame clones and leaves some out. The data contain 100,000 to 120,000 clones, around 73% of them singletons. This entry belongs to a study of cytomegalovirus exposure and HLA in healthy donors. Points from the study as a whole: Later genetic work tied a missense DCLRE1C variant to beta-chain V and J trimming. Rarity marked most TCR sequences, yet some public TCRs occurred in many donors.

Whereas donors were nominally healthy upon sampling, unrecorded immune exposures were probable. The CDR3 sequence is 15 residues long. Trimming removed 0 bases from V and 4 bases from J, with 12 bases in between. Germline V gene lookup returns CDR1 MNHEY and CDR2 SVGAGI. The sequencing sample was made of PBMCs. This sequence originates from a woman younger than 45 in good health and CMV-seropositive. J is TRBJ1-1 and V is TRBV6-5; D not resolved. DNA of the CDR3: TGTGCCAGCAGTTACTCGGTACTCTCAATCACTGAAGCTTTCTTT. As protein: CASSYSVLSITEAFF.